The clone carrying this T cell receptor (beta chain) was seen ten or more times. The sample originates from a study of T cells in Graves' hyperthyroidism and ophthalmopathy. Study-wide background: Once the initial diagnosis was made, peripheral blood was obtained before any treatment.

Germline V gene lookup returns CDR1 DFQATT and CDR2 SNEGSKA (reference sequence). V gave up 5 bases and J gave up 2 bases, with 7 bases separating them. The CDR3 sequence is 13 residues long. The CDR3 regions of TCR beta were amplified from RNA transcripts. During a first-round RT-PCR of the TCR CDR3, the HTBI primer set was used. TCRdb passed the multiplex PCR reads through MiXCR, listing each CDR3 protein once. Altogether approximately 610,000 distinct CDR3 sequences are present, under 15% being singletons, with the ten largest covering roughly 4.3%. The chain recombines TRBV20-1 with TRBJ2-6; no definite D call. This TCR was recovered from a woman aged 40 to 50 with Graves' ophthalmopathy. The source material was blood. The DNA for the CDR3 is TGCAGTGCTCAACGGGCTGGGGCCAACGTCCTGACTTTC. It codes for CSAQRAGANVLTF.